The source of this T cell receptor (beta chain) is a study of blood T cell repertoires in COVID-19. Study-level information: Samples of COVID-19 (acute and convalescent) were obtained from the United States, Italy and Spain. T cells, B-cell-depleted T cells, or PBMCs provided the cDNA or gDNA that served as material.

CDR3 length: 14 residues. Trimming shortened V by 1 base and J by 3 bases, and 7 bases separated the two germline ends. CDR1 SGHRS and CDR2 YFSETQ come from the germline V gene. Methods used by the authors: Estimates of nucleated cell counts were drawn from the amplification of reference gene primers. Assay used: immunoSEQ multiplex PCR; TCRdb lists only in-frame clones, some missing. V, J and clone size reflect that table, while D and trimming were determined from the DNA. This sample has around 190,000 clones, with almost 90% found just once. This TCR was sampled from a man in his late teens or twenties with active or convalescent COVID-19. This chain uses TRBV5-1 with TRBJ1-4; D is possibly TRBD1 (6 bases). The sample consisted of peripheral blood. The CDR3 reads CASSLTGPNEKLFF. In DNA, the CDR3 is TGCGCCAGCAGCTTGACAGGGCCTAATGAAAAACTGTTTTTT.